This entry concerns a single T cell receptor beta chain. Its antigen is currently unknown. The germline gives CDR1 SGHRS, CDR2 YFSETQ. The CDR3 runs to 13 residues. Trimming at V came to 4 bases and at J to 6 bases, leaving 5 bases not matched to a gene. Time point given: pretreatment peripheral blood. This sample is part of a study of PD-L1 blockade in urothelial cancer. Whole-study context: Atezolizumab at 1,200 mg intravenously every 3 weeks was started by patients in the mid-2010s. Bladder-origin urothelial cancer in males described twenty-five of the 29 patients. Blood was analyzed 3 weeks (second dose) and 6 weeks after treatment start. General study findings and limits: In blood at 3 weeks, tumor-associated clones expanded more among patients with durable benefit.

This table comes from immunoSEQ multiplex PCR, and its TCRdb copy is limited to in-frame clones, with some not included. The data hold around 60,000 clones, with 80% to 85% observed a single time. V usage is TRBV5-1 and J usage is TRBJ2-7; the match to TRBD1 covers 9 bases. The material sequenced was PBMCs, taken around atezolizumab (anti-PD-L1) treatment. The TCR comes from a man in his 70s with urothelial cancer. CDR3 in amino acids: CASSPGQGSEQYF. The CDR3 bases are TGCGCCAGCAGCCCGGGACAGGGCTCCGAGCAGTACTTC.